This entry is about one T cell receptor beta chain. What it binds is not known. A clone one base away is much larger, so this may be a read error. This entry comes from a study of T-cell reconstitution after alpha-beta-depleted transplantation in children. Study-wide results and caveats: T cells produced anew were the main source of T-cell counts and diversity one year after transplant. Several hundred rapidly expanded clones from non-depleted graft cells reportedly supplied alpha-beta T cells about two months post-transplant.

The authors prepared the TCRbeta library with unique molecular identifiers. TCRdb itself ran the PCR reads through MiXCR, one entry per CDR3 protein. The profile covers 670,000 or so distinct CDR3 sequences, with less than 15% appearing a single time and around 0.79% taken by the ten largest. The CDR3 is 17 amino acids. In germline, CDR1 is LGHNT, CDR2 FRNRAP. The sequence was obtained from a girl aged 2-9 years with congenital amegakaryocytic thrombocytopenia, due to receive a stem cell transplant. This sequence joins TRBV12-5 and TRBJ2-1, with 15 bases matching TRBD2. The material sequenced was PBMCs, taken before TCRalphabeta/CD19-depleted stem cell transplant. For the CDR3, the DNA is TGTGCTAGTGGTTCGGCGGGACTAGCGGGAGGTTACAATGAGCAGCTCTTC. Protein: CASGSAGLAGGYNEQLF.